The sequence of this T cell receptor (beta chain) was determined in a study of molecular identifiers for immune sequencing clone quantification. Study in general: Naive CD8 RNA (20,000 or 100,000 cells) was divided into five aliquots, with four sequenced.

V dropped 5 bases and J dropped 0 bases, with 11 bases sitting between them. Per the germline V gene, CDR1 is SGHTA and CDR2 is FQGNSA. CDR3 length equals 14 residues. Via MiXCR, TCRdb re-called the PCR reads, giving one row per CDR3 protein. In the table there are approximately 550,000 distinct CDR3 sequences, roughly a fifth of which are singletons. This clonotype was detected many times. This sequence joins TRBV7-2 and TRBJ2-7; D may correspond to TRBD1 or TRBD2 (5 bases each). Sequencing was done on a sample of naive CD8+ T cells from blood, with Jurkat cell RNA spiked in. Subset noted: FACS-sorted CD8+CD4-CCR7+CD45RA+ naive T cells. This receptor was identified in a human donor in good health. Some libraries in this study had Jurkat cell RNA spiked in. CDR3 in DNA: TGTGCCAGCAGCCCGGGACGCAACTCCTACGAGCAGTACTTC. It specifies CASSPGRNSYEQYF.